This is a list of T cell receptor beta chains from one sample in a study of blood T cells in healthy people across ages. TCRdb itself ran the 5' RACE reads through MiXCR, one entry per CDR3 protein. The sample lists roughly 720,000 distinct CDR3 sequences, around half occurring once. Sequenced input: blood. The source is a man older than 75 in good health. CDR3s include the opening cysteine and the closing phenylalanine or tryptophan. D genes are given only for firm matches. Part of the rows lack a size; the others show once, few, many or a class for expanded clones.

TRBJ2-7 | TRBD2 | TRBV7-2 | - | TGTGCCAGCAGCTCCCTGGCGGGAGGTGATGACGAGCAGTACTTC | CASSSLAGGDDEQYF
TRBJ2-7 | TRBD1 | TRBV6-5 | few | TGTGCCAGCAGTCAGACAGGGCAGTCCGAGCAGTACTTC | CASSQTGQSEQYF
TRBJ2-7 | TRBD1 | TRBV24-1 | - | TGTGCCACCAGTGATCCCGGGACAGGGGCCTACGAGCAGTACTTC | CATSDPGTGAYEQYF
TRBJ2-1 | TRBD1 | TRBV12-3/TRBV12-4 | - | TGTGCCAGCAGCCAAACAGGGGGGAGCTCCTACAATGAGCAGTTCTTC | CASSQTGGSSYNEQFF
TRBJ2-3 | - | TRBV7-3 | few | TGTGCCAGCAGCCTACCGGACGCGGGTACGCAGTATTTT | CASSLPDAGTQYF
TRBJ2-5 | TRBD2 | TRBV7-2 | - | TGTGCCAGCAGCTTAGGGGGAGGGCTTGGTAGAGAGACCCAGTACTTC | CASSLGGGLGRETQYF
TRBJ2-1 | TRBD1 | TRBV7-2 | - | TGTGCCAGCAGCTCGGCGGGACAGGTTTACAATGAGCAGTTCTTC | CASSSAGQVYNEQFF
TRBJ1-5 | TRBD1 | TRBV3-1 | - | TGTGCCAGCAGCTATACAGGGGGTCAGCCCCAGCATTTT | CASSYTGGQPQHF
TRBJ2-2 | - | TRBV15 | - | TGTGCCACCAGCAGGAACCCGGGACCACCTTCCGGGGAGCTGTTTTTT | CATSRNPGPPSGELFF
TRBJ2-3 | TRBD2 | TRBV11-3 | - | TGTGCCAGCACTAGCGGTAGCACAGATACGCAGTATTTT | CASTSGSTDTQYF
TRBJ2-4 | - | TRBV12-3/TRBV12-4 | - | TGTGCCAGCAGTTCGGACCGGACATCTAAAAACATTCAGTACTTC | CASSSDRTSKNIQYF
TRBJ2-2 | - | TRBV5-1 | once | TGCGCCAGCGCACGAGGTGGGACCCAAGCGAACACCAGGGAGCTGTTTTTT | CASARGGTQANTRELFF
TRBJ1-2 | TRBD1 | TRBV5-1 | - | TGCGCCAGCAGCTTGGACAGGGGGCGTCTTTATGGCTACACCTTC | CASSLDRGRLYGYTF
TRBJ2-3 | - | TRBV6-2/TRBV6-3 | - | TGTGCCAGCAGTTATTCCCGGGACCACTTAACAGATACGCAGTATTTT | CASSYSRDHLTDTQYF
TRBJ2-1 | - | TRBV6-5 | once | TGTGCCAGCAGTTACTCGCTACAAGACTACAATGAGCAGTTCTTC | CASSYSLQDYNEQFF
TRBJ2-3 | - | TRBV20-1 | - | TGCAGTGCACCCGACAACACAGATACGCAGTATTTT | CSAPDNTDTQYF
TRBJ2-3 | - | TRBV24-1 | - | TGTGCCACCAGTGATCCGAGTTTGGGCGGATCGCACAGATACGCGTATTTT | CATSDPSLGGSHRYAYF
TRBJ2-5 | - | TRBV7-2 | - | TGTGCCAGCAGCCCATACGGGAGCGATCAAGAGACCCTGTACTTC | CASSPYGSDQETLYF
TRBJ2-3 | TRBD1 | TRBV20-1 | few | TGCAGTGCTAGAGATGGGACAGGGTTTGTAACAGATACGCAGTATTTT | CSARDGTGFVTDTQYF
TRBJ2-3 | - | TRBV5-1 | few | TGCGCCAGCAGCTTGAACGTGCAGGGCAGGGTTGCAGATACGCAGTATTTT | CASSLNVQGRVADTQYF
TRBJ2-7 | TRBD2 | TRBV7-2 | - | TGTGCCAGCAGCCTTAGCGGGAGCGGTAAATACGAGCAGTACTTC | CASSLSGSGKYEQYF
TRBJ1-5 | TRBD1 | TRBV18 | - | TGTGCCAGCTCACCCCAGACAGGGGCGGATCAGCCCCAGCATTTT | CASSPQTGADQPQHF
TRBJ2-1 | TRBD2 | TRBV12-3/TRBV12-4 | - | TGTGCCAGCAGTTTCAAGGGGGGTCCGGGACTAGCGGACAATGAGCAGTTCTTC | CASSFKGGPGLADNEQFF
TRBJ1-4 | TRBD1 | TRBV29-1 | - | TGCAGCGCCGCAGGGGGGGAGGAAAAACTGTTTTTT | CSAAGGEEKLFF
TRBJ2-7 | - | TRBV6-1 | few | TGTGCCAGCAGTGACCAGGGGATACGTCCGGGAAACGAGCAGTACTTC | CASSDQGIRPGNEQYF
TRBJ2-7 | TRBD1 | TRBV27 | - | TGTGCCAGCAGTCTCTCCGGGACAGGGACCGAGCAGTACTTC | CASSLSGTGTEQYF
TRBJ2-7 | - | TRBV6-6 | - | TGTGCCAGCAGCTACTCTTCTAACGAGCAGTACTTC | CASSYSSNEQYF
TRBJ2-3 | - | TRBV7-2 | few | TGTGCCAGCAGCGCCCCGCGTGGCAGATACGCGTATTTT | CASSAPRGRYAYF
TRBJ1-2 | - | TRBV30 | - | TGTGCCTGGAGTGTCTCAGGCCGCGGCGGCTACACCTTC | CAWSVSGRGGYTF
TRBJ1-5 | TRBD1 | TRBV12-3/TRBV12-4 | - | TGTGCCAGCAGTTTACCCGGGACAGGGAATAATCAGCCCCAGCATTTT | CASSLPGTGNNQPQHF
TRBJ1-5 | - | TRBV5-1 | - | TGCGCCAGCAGCTTGGGTGGGGGGAATGGGCAGCCCCAGCATTTT | CASSLGGGNGQPQHF
TRBJ2-6 | - | TRBV12-3/TRBV12-4 | few | TGTGCCAGCAGTACCCGTAGGCCTGGGGCCAACGTCCTGACTTTC | CASSTRRPGANVLTF
TRBJ2-4 | - | TRBV2 | - | TGTGCCAGCAGTGAAGCCCCCACAGGCCTAGCCAAAAACATTCAGTACTTC | CASSEAPTGLAKNIQYF
TRBJ1-5 | - | TRBV20-1 | - | TGCAGTGCTAGAGGTCTACAGCCCCAGCATTTT | CSARGLQPQHF
TRBJ2-7 | TRBD2 | TRBV28 | - | TGTGCCAGCAGGACCCTTCTAGCGGGAGGGCCGGGGGATCCCTACGAGCAGTACTTC | CASRTLLAGGPGDPYEQYF
TRBJ2-3 | - | TRBV10-3 | - | TGTGCCATCAGTGACGGGACTGGAGGCACAGATACGCAGTATTTT | CAISDGTGGTDTQYF
TRBJ2-7 | TRBD2 | TRBV6-6 | - | TGTGCCAGCCTCACTAGCGGGAGCTCCTACGAGCAGTACTTC | CASLTSGSSYEQYF
TRBJ2-7 | TRBD1 | TRBV3-1 | many | TGTGCCAGCAGTGAACAGGGGGCTTCGAACGAGCAGTACTTC | CASSEQGASNEQYF
TRBJ2-7 | - | TRBV20-1 | - | TGCAGTGCTAGGGGCCAGATTCGTCCCTACGAGCAGTACTTC | CSARGQIRPYEQYF
TRBJ2-7 | - | TRBV2 | - | TGTGCCAGCAGTGCTCCTGGGGCCTACGAGCAGTACTTC | CASSAPGAYEQYF
TRBJ2-1 | - | TRBV27 | - | TGTGCCAGCAGTTTATTTTATGGGGGATCCGGGGCCGGCAATGAGCAGTTCTTC | CASSLFYGGSGAGNEQFF
TRBJ2-1 | TRBD2 | TRBV7-9 | - | TGTGCCAGCAGCTCCGGGACTAGCTTTGAGCAGTTCTTC | CASSSGTSFEQFF
TRBJ2-3 | - | TRBV6-5 | - | TGTGCCAGCAGTTACCCCGGGGCAGTAGGGTATTTT | CASSYPGAVGYF
TRBJ2-1 | TRBD2 | TRBV27 | - | TGTGCCAGCAGTTGGAGGCTAGCGGGAGCGCTTGGCTACAATGAGCAGTTCTTC | CASSWRLAGALGYNEQFF
TRBJ2-7 | TRBD2 | TRBV6-2/TRBV6-3 | few | TGTGCCAGCAGAAGCCGCGGGGGACTCTACGAGCAGTACTTC | CASRSRGGLYEQYF
TRBJ2-4 | TRBD1 | TRBV4-2 | - | TGTGCCAGCAGCACGGGCACCGGGACAGGAATAGCCAAAAACATTCAGTACTTC | CASSTGTGTGIAKNIQYF
TRBJ2-7 | - | TRBV3-1 | - | TGTGCCAGCAGCCAAGGAAAGGGTGGGAAGGAGCAGTACTTC | CASSQGKGGKEQYF
TRBJ1-2 | - | TRBV29-1 | - | TGCAGCGTTGAAGACTTCGGGGTTAATGGCTACACCTTC | CSVEDFGVNGYTF